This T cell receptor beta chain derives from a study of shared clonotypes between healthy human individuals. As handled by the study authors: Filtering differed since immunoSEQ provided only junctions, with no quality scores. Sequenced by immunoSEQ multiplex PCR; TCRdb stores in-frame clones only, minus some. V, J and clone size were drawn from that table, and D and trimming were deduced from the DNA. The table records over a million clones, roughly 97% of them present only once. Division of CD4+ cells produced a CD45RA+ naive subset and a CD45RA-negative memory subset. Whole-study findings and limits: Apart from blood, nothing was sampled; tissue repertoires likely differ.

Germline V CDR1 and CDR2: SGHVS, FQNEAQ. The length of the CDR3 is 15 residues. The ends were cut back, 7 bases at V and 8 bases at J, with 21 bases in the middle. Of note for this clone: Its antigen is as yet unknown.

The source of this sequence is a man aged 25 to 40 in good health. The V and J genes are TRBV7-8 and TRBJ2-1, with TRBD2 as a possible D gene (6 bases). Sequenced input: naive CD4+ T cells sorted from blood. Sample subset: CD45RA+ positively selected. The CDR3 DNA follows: TGTGCCAGCATCCTGACTAGGGCAGTCATCGATGAGCAGTTCTTC. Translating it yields CASILTRAVIDEQFF.